The 15 T cell receptor beta chains given below trace back to one sample, sequenced in a study of cytotoxic CD8 clonotypes in ibrutinib-treated CLL. Sequenced by immunoSEQ multiplex PCR; TCRdb stores in-frame clones only, minus some. Of 85,000 or so clones in the sample, around 79% are singletons; the top ten hold nearly 5%. Sequencing used PBMCs, obtained after 12 months of ibrutinib treatment. The receptors were gathered from a human donor with chronic lymphocytic leukemia.

This sequence joins TRBV7-3 and TRBJ2-5, with TRBD2 matching 8 bases. Trimming removed 3 bases from V and 3 bases from J; junction bases left unmatched: 3. Germline V gives CDR1 SGHTA, CDR2 FQGTGA. The CDR3 runs 14 residues. CDR3 bases: TGTGCCAGCAGCTTCAACGGGGGGGAAGAGACCCAGTACTTC. It translates to CASSFNGGEETQYF.

This chain uses TRBV27 with TRBJ2-7; D possibly corresponds to TRBD2 (6 bases). The CDR3 spans 14 residues. V shed 7 bases and J shed 4 bases, with 17 bases lying between them. CDR1 and CDR2 (germline): MNHEY, SMNVEV (reference sequence). In DNA form, the CDR3 reads TGTGCCAGCACAATCGGGGGAGGAGGGTACGAGCAGTACTTC. Translation gives CASTIGGGGYEQYF.

The table lists this clone with many counts. This chain links TRBV5-1 with TRBJ2-5, with D possibly being TRBD2 (6 bases). Trimming removed 0 bases at V and 7 bases at J, with 7 bases between. This CDR3 spans 12 amino acids. CDR1 is SGHRS, CDR2 YFSETQ, per germline. The CDR3 sequence: CASSLGRGTQYF. DNA of the CDR3: TGCGCCAGCAGCTTGGGGAGGGGGACCCAGTACTTC.

The rearrangement joins TRBV5-6 to TRBJ1-5, with D possibly being TRBD1 (6 bases). This CDR3 is 16 amino acids long. Deletions cut 1 base from V and 4 bases from J, with 15 bases between. Germline assignment: CDR1 SGHDT and CDR2 YYEEEE. As DNA, the CDR3 is TGTGCCAGCAGCTTGTTCGGCAGGGGAAGAAATCAGCCCCAGCATTTT. This gives the protein CASSLFGRGRNQPQHF.

The V gene is TRBV11-3, the J gene TRBJ2-1, with a tentative D call TRBD2 (5 bases). Looked up from germline, CDR1 is SGHNT and CDR2 is YENEEA. The CDR3 covers 15 residues. V gave up 1 base and J gave up 6 bases, with 13 bases separating them. The CDR3 coding sequence is TGTGCCAGCAGCTTAGGGGCTAGCTGGGGCAATGAGCAGTTCTTC. Translating gives CASSLGASWGNEQFF.

The CDR3 bases are TGTGCCAGCAGTTATGGTGGGTCCTACGAGCAGTACTTC. Translation: CASSYGGSYEQYF. This chain joins TRBV6-6 and TRBJ2-7; D is unresolved. The CDR3 sequence is 13 residues long. V was pared by 3 bases and J by 1 base, with 7 bases between. Germline values: CDR1 MNHNY, CDR2 SVGAGI (reference sequence).

The chain uses TRBV11-2 and TRBJ2-5; perhaps TRBD2 as D (5 bases). The V end lost 0 bases, the J end lost 2 bases, and 7 bases lay between the germline ends. The CDR3 length is 14 residues. Germline assignment: CDR1 SGHAT and CDR2 FQNNGV. The CDR3 DNA sequence: TGTGCCAGCAGCTTAGACCTAGCACAAGAGACCCAGTACTTC. Translated: CASSLDLAQETQYF. The complete variable domain, with remaining parts taken from reference TRBV11-2 and TRBJ2-5, reads EAGVAQSPRYKIIEKRQSVAFWCNPISGHATLYWYQQILGQGPKLLIQFQNNGVVDDSQLPKDRFSAERLKGVDSTLKIQPAKLEDSAVYLCASSLDLAQETQYFGPGTRLLVL.

The rearrangement uses TRBV5-8 and TRBJ2-5; 14 bases match TRBD2. Per the germline V gene, CDR1 is SGHTS and CDR2 is YDEGEE. This CDR3 comprises 16 residues. Germline trimming cut 4 bases from V and 2 bases from J; bases unmatched to any gene: 4. This CDR3 is CASSKGTSGGQETQYF. The CDR3 DNA reads as TGTGCCAGCAGCAAGGGGACTAGCGGGGGTCAAGAGACCCAGTACTTC.

This chain uses TRBV4-2 with TRBJ2-3; possible D gene TRBD2, 5 bases. Trimming left V 0 bases short and J 4 bases short, with 11 bases between. Germline CDR1 LGHNA, CDR2 YNFKEQ. The CDR3 sequence is 15 residues long. Here the CDR3 reads CASSQDRLASDTQYF. The CDR3 bases are TGTGCCAGCAGCCAAGATAGGCTAGCTTCAGATACGCAGTATTTT.

The chain recombines TRBV9 with TRBJ1-1; weak D call: TRBD1 (5 bases). The V and J ends lost 3 bases and 7 bases respectively, with 13 bases between them. Germline V gives CDR1 SGDLS, CDR2 YYNGEE. The CDR3 totals 13 residues. In DNA, the CDR3 is TGTGCCAGCAGCGCCAGCCCCGGGGGTGAAGCTTTCTTT. The encoded protein is CASSASPGGEAFF. The variable domain in full, with the rest retrieved from reference TRBV9 and TRBJ1-1, is DSGVTQTPKHLITATGQRVTLRCSPRSGDLSVYWYQQSLDQGLQFLIQYYNGEERAKGNILERFSAQQFPDLHSELNLSSLELGDSALYFCASSASPGGEAFFGQGTRLTVV.

The V and J genes are TRBV28 and TRBJ1-2; D possibly corresponds to TRBD1 (5 bases). The CDR3 extends over 13 amino acids. The germline V gene encodes CDR1 MDHEN and CDR2 SYDVKM. The V end was cut by 3 bases, the J end by 4 bases, with 9 bases between. This chain's CDR3 is CASSFRDGYGYTF. Written as DNA, the CDR3 is TGTGCCAGCAGTTTTAGGGACGGCTATGGCTACACCTTC.

The chain's CDR3 is CASIGWQDSYEQYF. CDR3 nucleotides: TGTGCCAGCATCGGGTGGCAGGATTCCTACGAGCAGTACTTC. The chain links TRBV6-6 to TRBJ2-7; D ambiguous. CDR3 size: 14 residues. Germline V CDR1 and CDR2: MNHNY, SVGAGI (reference sequence). Trimming took off 7 bases at V and 1 base at J, with 14 bases between the two ends.

This sequence joins TRBV7-8 and TRBJ1-2; D is possibly TRBD1 (5 bases). CDR3 size: 14 residues. The V end lost 1 base, the J end lost 8 bases, and 14 bases lay between the germline ends. Germline V lookup: CDR1 SGHVS, CDR2 FQNEAQ. The DNA for the CDR3 is TGTGCCAGCAGCTTAGGGGCCGGGGGAGCCGGCTACACCTTC. Its translation is CASSLGAGGAGYTF.

The chain is built from TRBV11-3 and TRBJ2-2, with D perhaps TRBD1 (5 bases). The germline V and J ends were trimmed by 1 base and 7 bases, with 13 bases remaining between them. Germline CDR1 is SGHNT and CDR2 is YENEEA. This CDR3 spans 15 amino acids. This CDR3 is CASSLGLGVNGELFF. The CDR3 nucleotides are TGTGCCAGCAGCTTAGGATTAGGGGTCAACGGGGAGCTGTTTTTT.

This clone was found a few times. V and J are TRBV4-2 and TRBJ1-4; a weak D match, TRBD1 (5 bases). The CDR3 is 16 residues long. V lost 0 bases and J lost 8, with 16 bases in between. Per the germline V gene, CDR1 is LGHNA and CDR2 is YNFKEQ. CDR3 region: CASSQDRGSGREKLFF. CDR3 coding DNA: TGTGCCAGCAGCCAAGATCGGGGGTCGGGGAGGGAAAAACTGTTTTTT.